These 28 T cell receptor beta chains came from one sample sequenced in a study of cytomegalovirus exposure and HLA in healthy donors. The PCR ran on 60 Vbeta and 13 Jbeta primers. TCRdb's table, derived via immunoSEQ multiplex PCR, lists solely in-frame clones and lacks some. This sample has about 25,000 clones, with nearly 80% found just once. What was sequenced was PBMCs. Receptors originate from a male donor in good health and CMV-seronegative.

The J gene is TRBJ2-1, the V gene TRBV28, with 11 bases aligning to TRBD2. CDR1 MDHEN and CDR2 SYDVKM come from the germline V gene. The CDR3 contains 13 residues. V gave up 6 bases and J gave up 7 bases; unmatched junction bases: 2. The CDR3 nucleotides are TGTGCCAGCAGCTGGACTAGCGGGAATGAGCAGTTCTTC. Residues: CASSWTSGNEQFF.

J is TRBJ2-4 and V is TRBV7-3, with 10 positions matching TRBD2. Per the germline V gene, CDR1 is SGHTA and CDR2 is FQGTGA. The junction had 6 bases not matched to a gene; V was cut back by 1 base and J by 6 bases. This CDR3 comprises 16 residues. For the CDR3, the DNA is TGTGCCAGCAGCTTAAGCCCAGCGGGGGGGGCAAACATTCAGTACTTC. Encoded protein: CASSLSPAGGANIQYF. The whole variable domain, remainder taken from reference TRBV7-3 and TRBJ2-4, is GAGVSQTPSNKVTEKGKYVELRCDPISGHTALYWYRQSLGQGPEFLIYFQGTGAADDSGLPNDRFFAVRPEGSVSTLKIQRTERGDSAVYLCASSLSPAGGANIQYFGAGTRLSVL.

Only a few counts were recorded for this clone. J is TRBJ1-5 and V is TRBV6-6; D remains ambiguous. Deletions cut 2 bases from V and 3 bases from J, with 14 bases between. There are 16 residues in the CDR3. Germline CDR1 is MNHNY and CDR2 is SVGAGI (reference sequence). This CDR3 reads CASSYRGLVYNQPQHF. In nucleotides, the CDR3 is TGTGCCAGCAGTTACCGTGGGCTTGTCTACAATCAGCCCCAGCATTTT.

A few counts support this clone. This chain links TRBV7-8 with TRBJ2-7; D is uncertain. V dropped 2 bases and J dropped 6 bases, with 11 bases sitting between them. This CDR3 has 13 amino acids. The germline CDR1 and CDR2 sequences are SGHVS and FQNEAQ. In nucleotides, the CDR3 is TGTGCCAGCAGCTTACAAGCCGGTGGCGAGCAGTACTTC. Translated, it gives CASSLQAGGEQYF.

The J gene is TRBJ2-5, the V gene TRBV5-1, with D unresolved. This CDR3 spans 14 amino acids. V was clipped by 1 base and J by 0 bases, with 7 bases between them. Germline V gene sequence: CDR1 SGHRS, CDR2 YFSETQ. CDR3 residues: CASSLFCNQETQYF. CDR3 coding DNA: TGCGCCAGCAGCTTGTTCTGTAACCAAGAGACCCAGTACTTC. Full variable domain (remainder filled in from reference TRBV5-1 and TRBJ2-5): KAGVTQTPRYLIKTRGQQVTLSCSPISGHRSVSWYQQTPGQGLQFLFEYFSETQRNKGNFPGRFSGRQFSNSRSEMNVSTLELGDSALYLCASSLFCNQETQYFGPGTRLLVL.

This clone was seen a few times. The chain joins TRBV14 to TRBJ2-1, with D unclear. The CDR3 runs to 17 residues. The germline V gene has CDR1 SGHDN and CDR2 FVKESK. Trimming removed 0 bases from V and 0 bases from J, with 12 bases in between. The CDR3 is CASSQDDTKYSYNEQFF. The CDR3 DNA is TGTGCCAGCAGCCAAGACGACACAAAATACTCCTACAATGAGCAGTTCTTC.

V gene TRBV5-6 combines with J gene TRBJ1-2, with D tentatively TRBD1 (6 bases). The CDR3 has 15 residues. The V end lost 5 bases, the J end lost 3 bases, and 17 bases lay between the germline ends. CDR1 is SGHDT and CDR2 is YYEEEE in the germline V gene. The CDR3 DNA reads TGTGCCAGCAGTTTTGTATGGACAGCCGACTATGGCTACACCTTC. Its protein is CASSFVWTADYGYTF.

This clone turned up a few times. The chain employs TRBV6-1 and TRBJ1-5; D may be TRBD1 (6 bases). Between the trimmed V and J ends, which lost 5 bases and 6 bases, there was a span of 14 bases. The germline gives CDR1 MNHNS, CDR2 SASEGT. The CDR3 consists of 14 residues. The CDR3 loop is CASSPTGFGQPQHF. The CDR3 bases are TGTGCCAGCAGTCCTACAGGGTTTGGTCAGCCCCAGCATTTT.

This chain joins TRBV29-1 and TRBJ2-1, with 7 nucleotides matching TRBD2. This CDR3 spans 13 amino acids. CDR1 and CDR2 (germline): SQVTM, ANQGSEA. The junction had 5 bases not matched to a gene; V was cut back by 6 bases and J by 3 bases. For the CDR3, the DNA is TGCAGCGTCTCGAGCGGGAACTACAATGAGCAGTTCTTC. This encodes CSVSSGNYNEQFF.

This clone was picked up a small number of times. The V gene is TRBV6-6, the J gene TRBJ1-2; D uncertain. V was cut by 6 bases and J by 8 bases, with 25 bases left in between. From germline, CDR1 is MNHNY and CDR2 SVGAGI (reference sequence). This CDR3 region has 16 residues. In DNA form, the CDR3 reads TGTGCCAGCAGAGACCTAAGCCGGGAACCTAAGGGAGGCTACACCTTC. It is translated as CASRDLSREPKGGYTF.

V usage is TRBV7-9 and J usage is TRBJ2-7; 9 bases map to TRBD2. The ends lost 1 base at V and 6 bases at J; junction bases unmatched: 10. Germline CDR1 is SEHNR and CDR2 is FQNEAQ (reference sequence). The CDR3 is made up of 16 amino acids. The CDR3 region has the DNA TGTGCCAGCAGCTTAGGTGGTGGTAGCGGGAGAGGCGAGCAGTACTTC. Translated, it gives CASSLGGGSGRGEQYF.

There are a few counts of this clone. The chain joins TRBV4-2 to TRBJ2-3, with TRBD1 matching 9 bases. Germline loops: CDR1 LGHNA, CDR2 YNFKEQ. This CDR3 spans 16 amino acids. The V segment lost 1 base and the J segment 4 bases; nucleotides outside the gene matches: 6. CDR3 sequence: CASSQGAGQGPDTQYF. The CDR3 DNA follows: TGTGCCAGCAGCCAAGGTGCGGGACAGGGCCCAGATACGCAGTATTTT.

The J gene is TRBJ1-1, the V gene TRBV18; perhaps TRBD1 as D (6 bases). CDR3 length: 13 residues. The ends were cut back, 8 bases at V and 1 base at J, with 11 bases in the middle. The germline V gene has CDR1 KGHSH and CDR2 LQKENI. For the CDR3, the DNA is TGTGCCAGCCGAGGACAGCAGAACACTGAAGCTTTCTTT. This encodes CASRGQQNTEAFF.

CDR3 nucleotide sequence: TGTGCCAGCAGGACAGGGTTCAATAGCAATCAGCCCCAGCATTTT. Amino acid sequence: CASRTGFNSNQPQHF. The chain is built from TRBV6-1 and TRBJ1-5, with 7 bases identical to TRBD1. The CDR3 totals 15 residues. Germline V lookup: CDR1 MNHNS, CDR2 SASEGT. Germline trimming cut 6 bases from V and 0 bases from J; bases unmatched to any gene: 5.

This clone has more than one count but fewer than ten. The chain has TRBV10-3 and TRBJ1-3; 9 bases are a match to TRBD1. Trimming at V came to 5 bases and at J to 6 bases, leaving 5 bases not matched to a gene. In germline, CDR1 is ENHRY, CDR2 SYGVKD. The CDR3 spans 14 residues. CDR3: CAISTDRGANTIYF. CDR3 coding DNA: TGTGCCATCAGTACGGACAGGGGAGCAAACACCATATATTTT.

This clone was detected only a few times. This chain links TRBV5-1 with TRBJ2-1, with 10 bases fitting TRBD2. Germline loops: CDR1 SGHRS, CDR2 YFSETQ. CDR3 length equals 17 residues. After removal of 3 bases from V and 6 bases from J, the junction contained 12 bases not matched to a gene. The CDR3 sequence is CASSSAPTSGERNEQFF. DNA of the CDR3: TGCGCCAGCAGCTCTGCACCCACTAGCGGGGAACGCAATGAGCAGTTCTTC.

This clone was counted a single time. V and J are TRBV18 and TRBJ2-7; D remains ambiguous. The CDR3 totals 14 residues. The germline V and J ends were trimmed by 3 bases and 0 bases, with 9 bases remaining between them. Germline V gene sequence: CDR1 KGHSH, CDR2 LQKENI. The CDR3 nucleotides read TGTGCCAGCTCACCCGAGCAGGTCTCCTACGAGCAGTACTTC. Amino acids: CASSPEQVSYEQYF.

CDR3: CASKPGRSYEQYF. The CDR3 DNA sequence: TGTGCCAGCAAGCCAGGCCGCTCCTACGAGCAGTACTTC. The rearrangement joins TRBV7-9 to TRBJ2-7; D is unresolved. The germline V gene encodes CDR1 SEHNR and CDR2 FQNEAQ (reference sequence). This CDR3 has 13 residues. V lost 7 bases and J lost 0, with 10 bases in between.

V is TRBV23-1 and J is TRBJ1-2, with D possibly matching TRBD1 (6 bases). TRBV23-1 is an open reading frame whose function is uncertain. The germline V and J ends were trimmed by 9 bases and 4 bases, with 15 bases remaining between them. This CDR3 spans 13 amino acids. The CDR3 DNA sequence: TGCGCCAGAGATTATTGGGGGCCCTATGGCTACACCTTC. This codes for CARDYWGPYGYTF.

The chain employs TRBV7-2 and TRBJ1-6, with D tentatively TRBD1 (6 bases). The CDR3 length is 15 residues. Germline CDR1 is SGHTA and CDR2 is FQGNSA. With 1 base removed from V and 6 bases from J, the gap between germline ends came to 10 bases. Written as DNA, the CDR3 is TGTGCCAGCAGCTTAGTTCTACAGGGTAATTCACCCCTCCACTTT. It encodes CASSLVLQGNSPLHF.

The chain carries TRBV4-2 and TRBJ2-7, with D tentatively TRBD2 (6 bases). CDR3 length: 14 residues. Germline-derived CDR1 and CDR2 are LGHNA and YNFKEQ. V was cut by 6 bases and J by 0 bases, with 12 bases left in between. CDR3 sequence: CASRAGPSSYEQYF. CDR3 coding DNA: TGTGCCAGCAGAGCGGGCCCGAGCTCCTACGAGCAGTACTTC.

The chain recombines TRBV15 with TRBJ2-1; 7 bases map to TRBD2. The CDR3 loop spans 17 amino acids. J was trimmed by 3 bases and V by 0 bases; bases with no gene match: 8. Germline assignment: CDR1 LNHNV and CDR2 YYDKDF (reference sequence). The CDR3 protein is CATSRESAGAGYNEQFF. The CDR3 DNA sequence: TGTGCCACCAGCAGAGAATCGGCGGGAGCGGGCTACAATGAGCAGTTCTTC.

The V call is TRBV2, the J call TRBJ2-7, with 10 bases aligning to TRBD1. The germline V gene encodes CDR1 SNHLY and CDR2 FYNNEI. This CDR3 region has 15 residues. With V trimmed by 3 bases and J by 4 bases, 6 bases remained unmatched. The CDR3 nucleotides read TGTGCCAGCAGTGAGACGACAGGGGGCATATACGAGCAGTACTTC. Amino acids: CASSETTGGIYEQYF.

The rearrangement links TRBV5-5 to TRBJ2-7; D is possibly TRBD1 (5 bases). Trimming stripped 2 bases from V and 5 bases from J, with 11 bases between. This CDR3 is 13 amino acids long. CDR1 is SGHKS and CDR2 is YYEKEE in the germline V gene (reference sequence). The CDR3 DNA follows: TGTGCCAGCAGCTTCCCATTAGGGGACGAGCAGTACTTC. Protein product: CASSFPLGDEQYF.

This chain uses TRBV10-2 with TRBJ1-5; D gene unclear. CDR1 is WSHSY, CDR2 SAAADI, per germline. Between the trimmed V and J ends, which lost 0 bases and 0 bases, there was a span of 9 bases. The CDR3 runs to 16 residues. The CDR3 DNA reads TGCGCCAGCAGTGAGTCCCCGGGGAATAGCAATCAGCCCCAGCATTTT. Its protein is CASSESPGNSNQPQHF.

The chain uses TRBV5-4 and TRBJ2-5; no definite D call. With the DNA end fitting TRBJ2-7 better, the J assignment may be wrong. Germline V CDR1 and CDR2: SGHNT, YYREEE (reference sequence). This CDR3 has 15 residues. The CDR3: CASSLGRLLSDEQYF. Written as DNA, the CDR3 is TGTGCCAGCAGCTTGGGAAGACTGCTCAGCGACGAGCAGTACTTC.

The rearrangement uses TRBV6-5 and TRBJ2-2; 7 positions match TRBD1. V trimming: 5 bases; J trimming: 4 bases; junction bases outside the gene matches: 7. The CDR3 spans 15 residues. Germline V gene data show CDR1 as MNHEY and CDR2 as SVGAGI. The CDR3 sequence: CASSRRQGSTGELFF. In nucleotides, the CDR3 is TGTGCCAGCAGTCGAAGACAGGGCAGCACCGGGGAGCTGTTTTTT.

The V and J genes are TRBV7-2 and TRBJ2-3; D possibly corresponds to TRBD1 (6 bases). CDR1 and CDR2 (germline): SGHTA, FQGNSA. The CDR3 contains 15 residues. V gave up 6 bases and J gave up 4 bases, with 17 bases separating them. In nucleotides, the CDR3 is TGTGCCAGCAGTTTGAGGTGGGGGCGGTCAGATACGCAGTATTTT. It translates to CASSLRWGRSDTQYF.